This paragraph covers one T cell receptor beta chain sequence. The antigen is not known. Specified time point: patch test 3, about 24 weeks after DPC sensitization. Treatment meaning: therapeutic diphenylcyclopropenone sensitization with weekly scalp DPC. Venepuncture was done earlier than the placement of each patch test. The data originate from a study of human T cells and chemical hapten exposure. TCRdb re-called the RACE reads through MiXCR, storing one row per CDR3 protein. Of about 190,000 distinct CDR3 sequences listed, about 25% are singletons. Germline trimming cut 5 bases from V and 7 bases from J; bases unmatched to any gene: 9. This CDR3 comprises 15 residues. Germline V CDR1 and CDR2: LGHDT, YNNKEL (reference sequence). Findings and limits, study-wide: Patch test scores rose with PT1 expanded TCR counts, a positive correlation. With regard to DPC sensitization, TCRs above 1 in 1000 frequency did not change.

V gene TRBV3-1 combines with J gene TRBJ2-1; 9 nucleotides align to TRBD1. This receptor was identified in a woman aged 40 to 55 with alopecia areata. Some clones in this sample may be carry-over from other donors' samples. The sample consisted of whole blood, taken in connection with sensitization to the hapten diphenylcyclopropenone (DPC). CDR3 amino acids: CASSSTGGPLNEQFF. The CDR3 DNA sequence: TGTGCCAGCAGCTCGACAGGGGGGCCCCTGAATGAGCAGTTCTTC.